This TCR beta chain comes out of a study of blood T cells in healthy people across ages. The table lists this clonotype with a few counts. The junction and the germline gene differ at one end; a read error may be behind it. Then a second PCR, running roughly 7 to 11 cycles, was carried out with a sample-barcoded 5' primer and a J-beta primer mix. Each TCR beta cDNA got a 12-nucleotide random molecular identifier. Paired-end reads containing CDR3 totaled no fewer than 3 million for each sample. Each CDR3 protein gets one entry after TCRdb re-called the 5' RACE reads with MiXCR. This sample has roughly 500,000 distinct CDR3 sequences; about 25% occur once, and the top ten carry approximately 18%. Peripheral blood from each donor was collected in a volume of ten milliliters. Each sample provided at least 5 micrograms of extracted total RNA. This CDR3 is built from 14 residues. Germline assignment: CDR1 MGHRA and CDR2 YSYEKL.

The J gene is TRBJ1-1, the V gene TRBV4-1, with a weak D call TRBD1 (5 bases). Sequencing used blood. The sequence was obtained from a woman aged 70 to 79 in good health. The CDR3 spells CASSLGPTNTEALF. CDR3 nucleotide sequence: TGCGCCAGCAGCCTGGGACCTACGAACACTGAAGCTCTCTTT.